This T cell receptor (beta chain) was identified during a study of blood T cell repertoires in COVID-19. On the study more broadly: COVID-19 samples, acute and convalescent, were from the United States, Italy and Spain.

With V trimmed by 0 bases and J by 4 bases, 5 bases remained unmatched. The CDR3 covers 15 residues. The V gene's germline CDR1 is LGHNA and CDR2 YSLEER. The data were produced by immunoSEQ multiplex PCR, yet TCRdb's version contains in-frame clones alone and is incomplete. Here the sample spans 120,000 to 150,000 clones, roughly 90% being singletons. This receptor was identified in a man aged 50-60 years with active or convalescent COVID-19. This sequence joins TRBV4-3 and TRBJ2-7; TRBD1 aligns across 8 bases. Sequencing was carried out using peripheral blood. CDR3: CASSQDGQGAYEQYF. In DNA form, the CDR3 reads TGCGCCAGCAGCCAAGACGGGCAGGGGGCGTACGAGCAGTACTTC.